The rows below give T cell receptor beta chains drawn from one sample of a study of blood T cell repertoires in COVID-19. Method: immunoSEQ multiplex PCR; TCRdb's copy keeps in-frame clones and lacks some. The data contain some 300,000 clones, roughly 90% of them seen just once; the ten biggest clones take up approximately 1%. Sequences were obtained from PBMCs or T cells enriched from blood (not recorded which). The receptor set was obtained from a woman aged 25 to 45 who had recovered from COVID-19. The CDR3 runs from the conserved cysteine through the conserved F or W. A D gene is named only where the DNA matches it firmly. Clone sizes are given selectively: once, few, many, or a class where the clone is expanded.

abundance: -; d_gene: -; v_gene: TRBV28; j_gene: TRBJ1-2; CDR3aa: CASSFGQGRGGYGYTF; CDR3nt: TGTGCCAGCAGTTTTGGTCAGGGTCGAGGTGGCTATGGCTACACCTTC
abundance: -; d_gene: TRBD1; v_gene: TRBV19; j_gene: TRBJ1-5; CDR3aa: CASTGTGGAYSNQPQHF; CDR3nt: TGTGCCAGCACCGGGACAGGGGGCGCTTATAGCAATCAGCCCCAGCATTTT
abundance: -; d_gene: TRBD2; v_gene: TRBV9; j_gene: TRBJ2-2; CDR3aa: CASSARPRGGNTGELFF; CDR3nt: TGTGCCAGCAGCGCTCGACCCCGGGGGGGAAACACCGGGGAGCTGTTTTTT
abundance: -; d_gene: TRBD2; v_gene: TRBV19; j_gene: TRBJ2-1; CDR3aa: CASSARTSGHNEQFF; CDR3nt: TGTGCCAGTAGTGCCCGGACTAGCGGACACAATGAGCAGTTCTTC
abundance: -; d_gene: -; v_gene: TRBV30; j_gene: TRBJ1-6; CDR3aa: CAWNTGLGYNSPLHF; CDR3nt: TGTGCCTGGAACACAGGGTTAGGCTATAATTCACCCCTCCACTTT
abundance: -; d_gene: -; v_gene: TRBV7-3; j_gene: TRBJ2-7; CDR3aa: CASSHRGGPSYEQYF; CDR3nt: TGTGCCAGCAGCCACCGCGGAGGTCCTTCCTACGAGCAGTACTTC
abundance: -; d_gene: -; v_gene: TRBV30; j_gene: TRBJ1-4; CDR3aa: CAWSVWSVREKLFF; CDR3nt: TGTGCCTGGAGTGTCTGGTCCGTTCGGGAAAAACTGTTTTTT
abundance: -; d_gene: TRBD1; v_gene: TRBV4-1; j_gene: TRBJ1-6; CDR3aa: CASSQDKEPGTGNSPLHF; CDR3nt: TGCGCCAGCAGCCAAGATAAGGAACCGGGGACAGGGAATTCACCCCTCCACTTT
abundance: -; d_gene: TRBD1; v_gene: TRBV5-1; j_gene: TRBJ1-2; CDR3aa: CASSFDGGQGYGYTF; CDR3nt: TGCGCCAGCAGCTTCGATGGCGGACAGGGCTATGGCTACACCTTC
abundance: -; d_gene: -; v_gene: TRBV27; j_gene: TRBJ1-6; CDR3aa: CASSLLLGALNSPLHF; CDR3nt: TGTGCCAGCAGTTTACTTCTGGGGGCTCTTAATTCACCCCTCCACTTT
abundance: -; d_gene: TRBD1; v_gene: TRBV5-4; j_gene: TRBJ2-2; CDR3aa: CASSPWDRGLTGELFF; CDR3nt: TGTGCCAGCAGCCCGTGGGACAGGGGGCTCACCGGGGAGCTGTTTTTT
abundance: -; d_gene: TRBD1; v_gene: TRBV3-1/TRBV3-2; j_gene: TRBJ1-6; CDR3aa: CASSPRQGTYVPLHF; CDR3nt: TGTGCCAGCAGCCCCCGACAGGGGACTTACGTACCCCTCCACTTT
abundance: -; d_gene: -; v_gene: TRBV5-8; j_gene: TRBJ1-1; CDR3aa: CASSLGWRGNTEAFF; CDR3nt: TGTGCCAGCAGCTTGGGATGGAGGGGAAACACTGAAGCTTTCTTT
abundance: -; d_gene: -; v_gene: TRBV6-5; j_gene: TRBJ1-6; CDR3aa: CASSYSRRVDNSPLHF; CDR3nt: TGTGCCAGCAGTTACTCGCGACGGGTCGATAATTCACCCCTCCACTTT
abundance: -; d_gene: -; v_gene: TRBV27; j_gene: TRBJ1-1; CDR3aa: CASSSGGSNTEAFF; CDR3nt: TGTGCCAGCAGTTCAGGAGGGTCGAACACTGAAGCTTTCTTT
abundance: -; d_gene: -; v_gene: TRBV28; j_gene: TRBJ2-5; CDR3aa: CASTLTGRGGQETQYF; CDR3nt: TGTGCCAGCACCCTAACAGGGAGGGGCGGGCAAGAGACCCAGTACTTC
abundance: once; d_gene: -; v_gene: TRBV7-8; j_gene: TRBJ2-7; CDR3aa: CASSPPGNEQYF; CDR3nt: TGTGCCAGCAGCCCTCCGGGTAACGAGCAGTACTTC
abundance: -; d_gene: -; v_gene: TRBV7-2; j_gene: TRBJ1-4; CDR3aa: CASSFSGATNEKLFF; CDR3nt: TGTGCCAGCAGCTTCTCAGGTGCAACTAATGAAAAACTGTTTTTT
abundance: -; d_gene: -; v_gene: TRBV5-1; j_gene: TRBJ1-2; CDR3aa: CASSLSGNGYTF; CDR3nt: TGCGCCAGCAGCTTGTCGGGGAATGGCTACACCTTC
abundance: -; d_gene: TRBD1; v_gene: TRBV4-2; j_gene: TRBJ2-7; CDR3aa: CASSHLSGTGLFLSSYEQYF; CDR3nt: TGTGCCAGCAGCCACCTATCCGGGACAGGGCTGTTTTTAAGCTCCTACGAGCAGTACTTC
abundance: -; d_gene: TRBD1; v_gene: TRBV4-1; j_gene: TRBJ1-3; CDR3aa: CASSQTRTGNRENTIYF; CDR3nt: TGCGCCAGCAGTCAGACGCGGACAGGGAACAGAGAAAACACCATATATTTT
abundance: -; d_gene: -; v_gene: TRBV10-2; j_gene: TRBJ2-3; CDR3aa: CASSGREHTQYF; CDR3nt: TGCGCCAGCAGTGGTCGGGAACATACGCAGTATTTT
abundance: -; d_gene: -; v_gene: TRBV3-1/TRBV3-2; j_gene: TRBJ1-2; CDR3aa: CASSQVQVGGYTF; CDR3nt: TGTGCCAGCAGCCAAGTACAGGTCGGTGGCTACACCTTC
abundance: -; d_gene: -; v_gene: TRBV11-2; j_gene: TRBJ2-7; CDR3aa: CASSFPSRGYEQYF; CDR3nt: TGTGCCAGCAGCTTCCCCTCCAGGGGCTACGAGCAGTACTTC
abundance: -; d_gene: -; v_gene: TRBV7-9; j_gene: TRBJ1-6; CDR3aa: CASSTWDSDNSPLHF; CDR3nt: TGTGCCAGCAGCACTTGGGATAGCGATAATTCACCCCTCCACTTT
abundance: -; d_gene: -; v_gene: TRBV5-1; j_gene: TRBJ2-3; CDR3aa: CASSLDPPAGPSDTQYF; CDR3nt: TGCGCCAGCAGCCTGGACCCCCCTGCGGGCCCTAGTGATACGCAGTATTTT
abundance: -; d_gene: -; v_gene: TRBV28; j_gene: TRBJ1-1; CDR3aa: CASSSLTQGPEAFF; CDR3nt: TGTGCCAGCAGTTCCCTAACCCAGGGTCCTGAAGCTTTCTTT
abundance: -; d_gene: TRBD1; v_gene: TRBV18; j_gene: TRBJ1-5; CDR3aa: CASSSDRGGQPQHF; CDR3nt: TGTGCCAGCTCGTCAGACAGGGGAGGCCAGCCCCAGCATTTT
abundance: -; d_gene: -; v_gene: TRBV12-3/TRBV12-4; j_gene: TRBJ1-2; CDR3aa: CASTTLGAGGYTF; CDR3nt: TGTGCCAGCACCACTCTGGGGGCAGGAGGCTACACCTTC
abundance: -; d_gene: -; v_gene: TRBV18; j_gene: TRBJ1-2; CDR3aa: CASFLTVNYGYTF; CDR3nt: TGTGCCAGCTTCTTGACAGTCAACTATGGCTACACCTTC
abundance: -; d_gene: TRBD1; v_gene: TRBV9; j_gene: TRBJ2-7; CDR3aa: CASSVAGTGQYEQYF; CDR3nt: TGTGCCAGCAGCGTAGCGGGGACAGGGCAATACGAGCAGTACTTC
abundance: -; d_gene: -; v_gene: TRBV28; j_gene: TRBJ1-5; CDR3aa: CASSLPGYQPQHF; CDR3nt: TGTGCCAGCAGTTTACCCGGTTATCAGCCCCAGCATTTT
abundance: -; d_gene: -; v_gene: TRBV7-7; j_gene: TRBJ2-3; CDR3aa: CASSLARGGVDTQYF; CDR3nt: TGTGCTAGCAGCTTAGCGCGGGGCGGGGTGGATACGCAGTATTTT
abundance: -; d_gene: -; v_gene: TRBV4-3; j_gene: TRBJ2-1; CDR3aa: CASSLGDFGDEQFF; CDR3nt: TGCGCCAGCAGCCTGGGGGACTTCGGGGATGAGCAGTTCTTC
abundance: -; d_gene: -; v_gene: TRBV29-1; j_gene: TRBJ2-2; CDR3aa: CSVVEGVMVGELFF; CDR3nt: TGCAGCGTGGTTGAGGGGGTAATGGTCGGGGAGCTGTTTTTT
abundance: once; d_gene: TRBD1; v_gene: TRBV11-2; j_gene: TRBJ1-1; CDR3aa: CASSIRTGGRDAFF; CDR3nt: TGTGCCAGCAGCATTCGGACAGGGGGTAGGGATGCTTTCTTT
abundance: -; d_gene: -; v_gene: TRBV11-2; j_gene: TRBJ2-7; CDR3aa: CASSFSGSYEQYF; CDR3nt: TGTGCCAGCAGCTTCTCGGGGTCCTACGAGCAGTACTTC
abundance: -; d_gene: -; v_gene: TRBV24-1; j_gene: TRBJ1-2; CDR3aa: CATSDLDRGYTF; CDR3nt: TGTGCCACCAGTGATCTTGACAGAGGCTACACCTTC
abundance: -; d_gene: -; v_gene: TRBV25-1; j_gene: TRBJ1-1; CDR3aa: CASSEIGGQLEAFF; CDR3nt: TGTGCCAGCAGTGAGATAGGCGGACAGCTTGAAGCTTTCTTT
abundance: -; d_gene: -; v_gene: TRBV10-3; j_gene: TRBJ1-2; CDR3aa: CAISTRDTNYGYTF; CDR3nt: TGTGCCATCAGTACCCGGGACACCAATTATGGCTACACCTTC
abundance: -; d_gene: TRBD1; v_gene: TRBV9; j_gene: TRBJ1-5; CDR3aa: CASSPRDSVSNQPQHF; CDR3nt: TGTGCCAGCAGCCCCCGGGACAGTGTTAGCAATCAGCCCCAGCATTTT
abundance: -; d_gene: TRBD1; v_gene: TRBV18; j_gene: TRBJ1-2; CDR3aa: CASSLGTGAYGYTF; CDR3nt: TGTGCCAGCTCATTAGGGACAGGGGCCTATGGCTACACCTTC
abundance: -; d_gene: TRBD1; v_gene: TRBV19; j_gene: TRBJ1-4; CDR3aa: CASSSGQGYEKLFF; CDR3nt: TGTGCCAGTAGTTCGGGACAGGGGTATGAAAAACTGTTTTTT
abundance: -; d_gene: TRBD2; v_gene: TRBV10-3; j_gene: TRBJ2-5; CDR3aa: CAISSTSGVQETQYF; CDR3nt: TGTGCCATCAGTTCAACTAGCGGGGTCCAAGAGACCCAGTACTTC
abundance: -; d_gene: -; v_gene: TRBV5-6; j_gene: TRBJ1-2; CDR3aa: CASSPNRVGYTF; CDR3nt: TGTGCCAGCAGCCCCAACAGAGTTGGCTACACCTTC
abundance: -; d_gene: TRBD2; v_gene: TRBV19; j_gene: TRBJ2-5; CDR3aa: CASSYLAGGTAEETQYF; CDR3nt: TGTGCCAGTAGTTACCTAGCGGGGGGCACCGCCGAAGAGACCCAGTACTTC
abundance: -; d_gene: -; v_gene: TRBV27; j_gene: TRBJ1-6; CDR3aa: CASSLGASPLHF; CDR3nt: TGTGCCAGCAGTTTAGGGGCTTCACCCCTCCACTTT
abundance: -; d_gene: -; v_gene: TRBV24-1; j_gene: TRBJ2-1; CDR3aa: CATSDLQASSYNEQFF; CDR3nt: TGTGCCACCAGTGATTTGCAGGCCAGCTCCTACAATGAGCAGTTCTTC
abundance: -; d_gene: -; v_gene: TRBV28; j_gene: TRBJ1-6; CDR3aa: CASSLVPPTWGGRPYNSPLHF; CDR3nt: TGTGCCAGCAGTTTAGTCCCCCCCACGTGGGGGGGGAGGCCCTATAATTCACCCCTCCACTTT
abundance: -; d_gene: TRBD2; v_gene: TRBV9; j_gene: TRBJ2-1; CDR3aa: CASSLPPSGRAGEQFF; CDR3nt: TGTGCCAGCAGCCTTCCTCCTAGCGGGAGGGCCGGTGAGCAGTTCTTC
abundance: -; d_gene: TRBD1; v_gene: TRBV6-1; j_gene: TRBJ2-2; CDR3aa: CASSEWTGGSRTGELFF; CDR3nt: TGTGCCAGCAGTGAATGGACAGGGGGCAGTCGCACCGGGGAGCTGTTTTTT
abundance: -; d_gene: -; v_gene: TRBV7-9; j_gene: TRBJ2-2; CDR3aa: CAWTQNTGELFF; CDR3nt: TGTGCATGGACACAAAACACCGGGGAGCTGTTTTTT
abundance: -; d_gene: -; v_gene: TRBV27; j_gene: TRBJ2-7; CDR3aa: CASSLSGGGNFEQYF; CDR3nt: TGTGCCAGCAGTTTAAGTGGAGGGGGCAACTTCGAGCAGTACTTC
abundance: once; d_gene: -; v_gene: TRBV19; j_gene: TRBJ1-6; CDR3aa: CASSNGENSPLHF; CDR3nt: TGTGCCAGTAGTAACGGGGAGAATTCACCCCTCCACTTT
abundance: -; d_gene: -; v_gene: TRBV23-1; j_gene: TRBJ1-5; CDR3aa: CASSMGLSNQPQHF; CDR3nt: TGCGCCAGCAGCATGGGGCTTAGCAATCAGCCCCAGCATTTT
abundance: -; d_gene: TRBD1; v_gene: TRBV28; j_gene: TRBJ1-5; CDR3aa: CASSRGQSNQPQHF; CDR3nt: TGTGCCAGCAGTAGGGGACAGAGCAATCAGCCCCAGCATTTT
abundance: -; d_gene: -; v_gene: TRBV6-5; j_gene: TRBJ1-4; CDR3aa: CASTRTRGDEKLFF; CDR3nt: TGTGCCAGCACCCGGACAAGGGGTGATGAAAAACTGTTTTTT